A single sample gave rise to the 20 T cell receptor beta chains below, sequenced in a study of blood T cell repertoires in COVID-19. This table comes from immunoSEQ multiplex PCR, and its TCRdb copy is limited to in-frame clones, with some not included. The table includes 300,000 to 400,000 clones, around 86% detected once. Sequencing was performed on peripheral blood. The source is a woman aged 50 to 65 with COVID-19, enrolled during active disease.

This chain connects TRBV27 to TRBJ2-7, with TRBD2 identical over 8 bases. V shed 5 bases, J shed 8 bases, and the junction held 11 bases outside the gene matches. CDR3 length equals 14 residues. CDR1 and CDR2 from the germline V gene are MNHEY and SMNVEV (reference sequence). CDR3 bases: TGTGCCAGCAGTCAAGCGGGGACTAGGGTACAGCAGTACTTC. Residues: CASSQAGTRVQQYF.

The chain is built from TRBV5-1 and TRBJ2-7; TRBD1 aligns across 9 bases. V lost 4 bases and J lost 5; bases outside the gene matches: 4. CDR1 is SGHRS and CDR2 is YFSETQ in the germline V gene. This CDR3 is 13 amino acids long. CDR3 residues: CASSRGQGNEQYF. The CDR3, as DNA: TGCGCCAGCAGCCGGGGACAGGGAAACGAGCAGTACTTC. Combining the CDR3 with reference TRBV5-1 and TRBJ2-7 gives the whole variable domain KAGVTQTPRYLIKTRGQQVTLSCSPISGHRSVSWYQQTPGQGLQFLFEYFSETQRNKGNFPGRFSGRQFSNSRSEMNVSTLELGDSALYLCASSRGQGNEQYFGPGTRLTVT.

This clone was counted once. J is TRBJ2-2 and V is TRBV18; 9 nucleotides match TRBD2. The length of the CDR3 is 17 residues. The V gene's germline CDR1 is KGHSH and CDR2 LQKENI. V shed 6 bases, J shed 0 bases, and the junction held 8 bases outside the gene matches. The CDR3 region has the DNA TGTGCCAGCTCCGCAACCGGGACTAGCCCGAACACCGGGGAGCTGTTTTTT. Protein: CASSATGTSPNTGELFF.

In DNA form, the CDR3 reads TGTGCCAGCAGCTCAATCAGGGACACTACAATCTCCTACGAGCAGTACTTC. Its protein is CASSSIRDTTISYEQYF. This chain links TRBV7-3 with TRBJ2-7; D is perhaps TRBD1 (6 bases). CDR1 is SGHTA, CDR2 FQGTGA, per germline. CDR3 size: 17 residues. V gave up 4 bases and J gave up 0 bases, with 19 bases separating them.

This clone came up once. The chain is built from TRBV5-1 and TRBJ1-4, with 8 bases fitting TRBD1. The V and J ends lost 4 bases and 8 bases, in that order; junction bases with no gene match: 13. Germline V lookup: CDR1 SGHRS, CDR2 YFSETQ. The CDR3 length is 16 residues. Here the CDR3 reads CASSKGQDYPGEKLFF. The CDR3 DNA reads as TGCGCCAGCAGCAAGGGACAGGACTACCCCGGGGAAAAACTGTTTTTT. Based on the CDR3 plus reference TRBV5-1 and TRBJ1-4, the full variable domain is KAGVTQTPRYLIKTRGQQVTLSCSPISGHRSVSWYQQTPGQGLQFLFEYFSETQRNKGNFPGRFSGRQFSNSRSEMNVSTLELGDSALYLCASSKGQDYPGEKLFFGSGTQLSVL.

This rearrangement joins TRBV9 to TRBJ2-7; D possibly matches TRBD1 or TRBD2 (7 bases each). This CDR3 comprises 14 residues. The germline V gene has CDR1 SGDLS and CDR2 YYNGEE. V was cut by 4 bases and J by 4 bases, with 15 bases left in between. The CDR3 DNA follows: TGTGCCAGCAGCTTAGGGGGCGGGAGTTACGAGCAGTACTTC. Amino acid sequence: CASSLGGGSYEQYF. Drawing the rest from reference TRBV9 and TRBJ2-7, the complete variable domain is DSGVTQTPKHLITATGQRVTLRCSPRSGDLSVYWYQQSLDQGLQFLIQYYNGEERAKGNILERFSAQQFPDLHSELNLSSLELGDSALYFCASSLGGGSYEQYFGPGTRLTVT.

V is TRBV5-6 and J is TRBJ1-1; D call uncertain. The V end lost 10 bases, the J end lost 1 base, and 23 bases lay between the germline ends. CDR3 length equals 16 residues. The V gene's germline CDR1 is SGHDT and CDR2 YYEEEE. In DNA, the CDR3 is TGTGCCGCTTCTCTCTCCCCCCGGGCGGGGAACACTGAAGCTTTCTTT. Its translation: CAASLSPRAGNTEAFF.

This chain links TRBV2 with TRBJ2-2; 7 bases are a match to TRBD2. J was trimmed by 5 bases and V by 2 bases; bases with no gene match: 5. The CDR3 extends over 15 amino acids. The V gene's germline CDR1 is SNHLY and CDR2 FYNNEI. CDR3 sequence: CASSERGGPTGELFF. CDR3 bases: TGTGCCAGCAGTGAACGGGGAGGGCCTACCGGGGAGCTGTTTTTT.

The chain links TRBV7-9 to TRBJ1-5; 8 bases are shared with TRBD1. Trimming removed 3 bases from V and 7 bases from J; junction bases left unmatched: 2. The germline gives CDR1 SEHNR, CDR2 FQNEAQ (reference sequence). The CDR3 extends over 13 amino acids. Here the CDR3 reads CASSLDRAQPQHF. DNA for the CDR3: TGTGCCAGCAGCTTGGACAGGGCGCAGCCCCAGCATTTT.

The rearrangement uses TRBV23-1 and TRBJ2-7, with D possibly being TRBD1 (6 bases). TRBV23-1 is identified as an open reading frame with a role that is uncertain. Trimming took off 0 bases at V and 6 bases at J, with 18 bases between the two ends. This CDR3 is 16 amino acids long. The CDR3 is CASSQSEGGGGFEQYF. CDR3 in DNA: TGCGCCAGCAGTCAATCTGAAGGGGGTGGCGGGTTCGAGCAGTACTTC.

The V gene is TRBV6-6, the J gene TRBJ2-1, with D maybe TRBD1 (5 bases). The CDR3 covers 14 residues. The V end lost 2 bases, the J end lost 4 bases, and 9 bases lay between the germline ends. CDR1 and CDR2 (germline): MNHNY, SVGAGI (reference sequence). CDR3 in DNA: TGTGCCAGCAGTTACGACAGCCAGTACAATGAGCAGTTCTTC. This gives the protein CASSYDSQYNEQFF.

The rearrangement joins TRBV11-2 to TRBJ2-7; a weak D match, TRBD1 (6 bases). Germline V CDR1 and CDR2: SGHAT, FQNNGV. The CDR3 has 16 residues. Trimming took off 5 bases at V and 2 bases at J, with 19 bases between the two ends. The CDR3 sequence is CASSQSQWTEAYEQYF. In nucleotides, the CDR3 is TGTGCCAGCAGCCAAAGCCAGTGGACAGAGGCCTACGAGCAGTACTTC.

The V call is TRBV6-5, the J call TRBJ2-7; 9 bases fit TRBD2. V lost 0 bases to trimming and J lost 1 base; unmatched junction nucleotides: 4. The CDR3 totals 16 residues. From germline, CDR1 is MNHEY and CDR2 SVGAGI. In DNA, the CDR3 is TGTGCCAGCAGTTACTCGGGGACTAGCCGATCCTACGAGCAGTACTTC. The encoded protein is CASSYSGTSRSYEQYF.

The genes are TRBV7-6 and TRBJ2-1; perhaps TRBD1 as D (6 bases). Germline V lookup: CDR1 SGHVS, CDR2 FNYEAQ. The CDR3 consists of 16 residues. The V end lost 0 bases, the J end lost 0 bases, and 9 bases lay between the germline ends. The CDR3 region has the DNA TGTGCCAGCAGCTTAGCGGGGGCTAGCTCCTACAATGAGCAGTTCTTC. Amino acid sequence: CASSLAGASSYNEQFF.

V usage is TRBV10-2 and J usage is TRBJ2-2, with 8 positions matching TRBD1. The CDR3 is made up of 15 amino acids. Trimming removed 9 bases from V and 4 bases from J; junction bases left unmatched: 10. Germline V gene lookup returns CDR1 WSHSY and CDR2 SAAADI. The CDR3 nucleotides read TGCGCCAGTGATCAGGACAGGGAGTTCACCGGGGAGCTGTTTTTT. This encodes CASDQDREFTGELFF.

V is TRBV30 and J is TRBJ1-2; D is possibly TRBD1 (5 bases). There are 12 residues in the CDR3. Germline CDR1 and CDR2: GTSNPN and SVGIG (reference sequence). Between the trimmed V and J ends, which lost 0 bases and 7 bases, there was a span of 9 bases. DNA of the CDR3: TGTGCCTGGAGTGTCCCAAGGGGTGGCTACACCTTC. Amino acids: CAWSVPRGGYTF.

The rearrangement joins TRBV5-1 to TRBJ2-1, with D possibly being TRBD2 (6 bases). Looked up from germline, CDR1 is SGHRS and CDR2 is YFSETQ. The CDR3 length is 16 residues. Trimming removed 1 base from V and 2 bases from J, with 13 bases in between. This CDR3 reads CASSLPGTGPYNEQFF. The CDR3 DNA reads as TGCGCCAGCAGCTTGCCGGGGACTGGACCCTACAATGAGCAGTTCTTC. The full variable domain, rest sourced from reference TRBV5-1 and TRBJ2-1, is KAGVTQTPRYLIKTRGQQVTLSCSPISGHRSVSWYQQTPGQGLQFLFEYFSETQRNKGNFPGRFSGRQFSNSRSEMNVSTLELGDSALYLCASSLPGTGPYNEQFFGPGTRLTVL.

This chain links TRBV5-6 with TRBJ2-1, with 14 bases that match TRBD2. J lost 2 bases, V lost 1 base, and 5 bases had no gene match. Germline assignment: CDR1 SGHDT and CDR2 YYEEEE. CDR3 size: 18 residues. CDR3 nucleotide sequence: TGTGCCAGCAGCTTGCTAGTGGGACTAGCGGGAGCCTACAATGAGCAGTTCTTC. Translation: CASSLLVGLAGAYNEQFF.

CDR3 coding DNA: TGTGCCAGCTCCGGAGGAGCGGGAACGGGGACTGAAGCTTTCTTT. Amino acids: CASSGGAGTGTEAFF. The chain carries TRBV7-2 and TRBJ1-1; no clear D gene. The CDR3 extends over 15 amino acids. Germline V gene data show CDR1 as SGHTA and CDR2 as FQGNSA. Trimming cost V 8 bases and J 5 bases, with 21 bases left between them.

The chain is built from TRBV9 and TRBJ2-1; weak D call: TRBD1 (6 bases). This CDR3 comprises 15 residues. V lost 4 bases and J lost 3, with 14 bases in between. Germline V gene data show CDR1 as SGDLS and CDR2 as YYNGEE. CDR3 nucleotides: TGTGCCAGCAGCCCCCGGGACACTAACTACAATGAGCAGTTCTTC. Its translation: CASSPRDTNYNEQFF.